The count of the clone carrying this TCR beta chain is one. The antigen is not known. This sample was taken from a study of radiotherapy plus CTLA-4 blockade in lung cancer. Study results and limitations: The authors reported that early blood T cell clone dynamics, with interferon-beta, best predicted response. Clones of tumor-derived TCRs expanded in blood after radiotherapy plus ipilimumab.

The table came from immunoSEQ multiplex PCR; TCRdb's copy has only in-frame clones and leaves some out. Seen here are about 70,000 clones, 79% observed once, and the top ten hold roughly a tenth. Per germline, CDR1 GTSNPN and CDR2 SVGIG (reference sequence). Deletions cut 2 bases from V and 3 bases from J, with 8 bases between. This CDR3 has 13 residues. The source is a human donor with non-small cell lung cancer who had a complete response to radiotherapy plus ipilimumab. Here the sequenced sample was peripheral blood, taken from a patient treated with radiotherapy plus ipilimumab. V usage is TRBV30 and J usage is TRBJ1-5; D uncertain. The CDR3 loop is CAWSLTPNQPQHF. CDR3 DNA: TGTGCCTGGAGTTTGACACCCAATCAGCCCCAGCATTTT.